These T cell receptor beta chains were read from a single sample in a study of blood T cell repertoires in COVID-19. Libraries were prepared by immunoSEQ multiplex PCR; TCRdb keeps only in-frame clonotypes and omits some of them. The sample lists some 200,000 clones; approximately 90% were seen once. The sequenced sample consisted of PBMCs or T cells enriched from blood (not recorded which). The origin of the receptors is a woman in her 30s who had recovered from COVID-19. Both conserved end residues are part of each CDR3. A D gene is named only where the DNA matches it firmly. Only some rows state a clone size, as once, few, many or a class for expanded clones.

TRBJ1-1 . TRBV27 . CASGTAEGRNTEAFF TGTGCCAGCGGGACGGCGGAGGGGAGGAACACTGAAGCTTTCTTT
TRBJ2-7 . TRBV4-1 once CASSQEAVSYEQYF TGCGCCAGCAGCCAAGAGGCGGTTTCCTACGAGCAGTACTTC
TRBJ2-3 . TRBV2 . CASYFLTDTQYF TGTGCCAGCTACTTCCTAACAGATACGCAGTATTTT
TRBJ2-3 . TRBV4-2 . CASSQGGPNTDTQYF TGTGCCAGCAGCCAAGGCGGGCCAAACACAGATACGCAGTATTTT
TRBJ2-1 TRBD2 TRBV2 . CASNERGPEQFF TGTGCCAGCAATGAGCGGGGGCCTGAGCAGTTCTTC
TRBJ2-2 TRBD2 TRBV5-1 few CASSLASGGNTGELFF TGCGCCAGCAGCTTGGCAAGCGGGGGGAACACCGGGGAGCTGTTTTTT
TRBJ1-4 TRBD1 TRBV7-9 . CASSLPGQANEKLFF TGTGCCAGCAGCTTACCGGGACAGGCTAATGAAAAACTGTTTTTT
TRBJ1-2 . TRBV6-5 . CASSPRDWEDGYTF TGTGCCAGCAGCCCCAGGGACTGGGAAGATGGCTACACCTTC
TRBJ2-7 TRBD1 TRBV25-1 once CASSEVGRDRGILEQYF TGTGCCAGCAGTGAAGTGGGACGGGACAGGGGGATTCTCGAGCAGTACTTC
TRBJ1-2 . TRBV7-2 . CASSPPLDTSYGYTF TGTGCCAGCAGCCCCCCGTTAGACACCAGCTATGGCTACACCTTC
TRBJ2-1 . TRBV7-2 . CASSLSAMGDEQFF TGTGCCAGCAGCTTATCCGCGATGGGAGATGAGCAGTTCTTC
TRBJ1-5 TRBD1 TRBV18 once CASSPLGQGFGNQPQHF TGTGCCAGCTCACCACTCGGACAGGGGTTTGGCAATCAGCCCCAGCATTTT
TRBJ1-1 TRBD1 TRBV18 . CASSPLDRDTEAFF TGTGCCAGCTCACCTTTGGACAGGGACACTGAAGCTTTCTTT
TRBJ2-4 . TRBV19 . CASSTYRDEDIQYF TGTGCCAGTAGTACTTACAGGGATGAAGACATTCAGTACTTC
TRBJ1-2 . TRBV14 . CASSRPVGAEDIYGYTF TGTGCCAGCAGCCGTCCGGTAGGGGCCGAAGACATTTATGGCTACACCTTC
TRBJ1-5 . TRBV4-3 . CASSQDIAGNQPQHF TGCGCCAGCAGCCAAGATATCGCAGGGAATCAGCCCCAGCATTTT
TRBJ1-2 . TRBV11-3 . CASSLSPYNYGYTF TGTGCCAGCAGCTTAAGCCCTTACAACTATGGCTACACCTTC
TRBJ2-5 . TRBV7-2 . CASSLERQETQYF TGTGCCAGCAGCTTAGAGCGCCAAGAGACCCAGTACTTC
TRBJ2-5 . TRBV4-3 . CASSQEQQETQYF TGCGCCAGCAGCCAAGAACAGCAAGAGACCCAGTACTTC
TRBJ1-4 . TRBV7-9 . CASSTGTLVTNEKLFF TGTGCCAGCAGCACCGGTACTTTGGTAACTAATGAAAAACTGTTTTTT